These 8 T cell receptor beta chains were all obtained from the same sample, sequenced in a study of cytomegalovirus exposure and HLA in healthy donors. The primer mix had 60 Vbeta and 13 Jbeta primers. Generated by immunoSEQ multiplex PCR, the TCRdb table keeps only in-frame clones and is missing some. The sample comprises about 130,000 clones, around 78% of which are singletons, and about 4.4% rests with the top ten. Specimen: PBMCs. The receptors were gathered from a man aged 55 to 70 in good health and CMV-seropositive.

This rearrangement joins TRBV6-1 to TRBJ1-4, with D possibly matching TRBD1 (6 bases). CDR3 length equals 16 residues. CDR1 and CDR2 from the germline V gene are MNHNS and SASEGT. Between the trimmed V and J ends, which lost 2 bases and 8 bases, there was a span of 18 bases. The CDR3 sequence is CASSEPRKSGHEKLFF. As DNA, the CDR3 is TGTGCCAGCAGTGAACCTCGTAAATCGGGACACGAAAAACTGTTTTTT.

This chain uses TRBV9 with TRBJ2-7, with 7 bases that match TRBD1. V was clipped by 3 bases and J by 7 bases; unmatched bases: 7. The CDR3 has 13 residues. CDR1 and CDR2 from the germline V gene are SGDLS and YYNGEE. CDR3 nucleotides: TGTGCCAGCAGCGGTACAGGGGACCTTGAGCAGTACTTC. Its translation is CASSGTGDLEQYF.

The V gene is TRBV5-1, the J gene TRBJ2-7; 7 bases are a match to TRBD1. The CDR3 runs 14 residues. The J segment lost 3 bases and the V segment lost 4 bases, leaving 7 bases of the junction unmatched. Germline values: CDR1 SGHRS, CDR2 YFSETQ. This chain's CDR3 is CASSEQGPFYEQYF. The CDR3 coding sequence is TGCGCCAGCAGCGAACAGGGGCCCTTCTACGAGCAGTACTTC.

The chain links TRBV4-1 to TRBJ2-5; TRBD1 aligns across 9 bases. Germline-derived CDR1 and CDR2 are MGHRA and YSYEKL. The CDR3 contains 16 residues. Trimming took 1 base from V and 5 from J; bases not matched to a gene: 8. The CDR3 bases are TGCGCCAGCAGCCAAGTCCCGGGACAGGGATGGGAGACCCAGTACTTC. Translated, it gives CASSQVPGQGWETQYF.

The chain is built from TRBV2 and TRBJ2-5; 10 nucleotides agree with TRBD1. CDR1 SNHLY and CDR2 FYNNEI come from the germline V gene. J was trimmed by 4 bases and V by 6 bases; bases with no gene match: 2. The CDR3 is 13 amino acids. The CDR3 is CASSGDRGETQYF. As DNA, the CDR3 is TGTGCCAGCAGCGGGGACAGGGGAGAGACCCAGTACTTC.

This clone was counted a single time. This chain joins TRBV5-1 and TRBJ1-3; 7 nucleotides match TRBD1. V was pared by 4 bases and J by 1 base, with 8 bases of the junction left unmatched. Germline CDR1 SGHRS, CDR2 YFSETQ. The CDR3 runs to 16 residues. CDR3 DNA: TGCGCCAGCAGCCTTCAGGGGGTACTGTCTGGAAACACCATATATTTT. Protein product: CASSLQGVLSGNTIYF. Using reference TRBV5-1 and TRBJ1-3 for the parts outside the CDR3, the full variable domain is KAGVTQTPRYLIKTRGQQVTLSCSPISGHRSVSWYQQTPGQGLQFLFEYFSETQRNKGNFPGRFSGRQFSNSRSEMNVSTLELGDSALYLCASSLQGVLSGNTIYFGEGSWLTVV.

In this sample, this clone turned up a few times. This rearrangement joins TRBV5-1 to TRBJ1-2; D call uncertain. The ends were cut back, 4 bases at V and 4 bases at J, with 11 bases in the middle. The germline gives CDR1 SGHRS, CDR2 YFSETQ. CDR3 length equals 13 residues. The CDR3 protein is CASSHSDSYGYTF. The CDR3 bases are TGCGCCAGCAGCCACTCGGACTCCTATGGCTACACCTTC.

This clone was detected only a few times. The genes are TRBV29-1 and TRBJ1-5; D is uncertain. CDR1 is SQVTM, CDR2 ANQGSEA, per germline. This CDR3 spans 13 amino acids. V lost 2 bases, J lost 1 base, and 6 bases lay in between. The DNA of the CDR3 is TGCAGCGTTGAATTACAGAGCAATCAGCCCCAGCATTTT. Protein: CSVELQSNQPQHF.